A single T cell receptor (beta chain) is shown here with its context. The CDR3 covers 15 residues. V was shortened by 7 bases and J by 2 bases, with 20 bases between the two germline ends. Germline V lookup: CDR1 SQVTM, CDR2 ANQGSEA. These data come from a study of T cell changes during pregnancy in multiple sclerosis. Method: immunoSEQ multiplex PCR; TCRdb's copy keeps in-frame clones and lacks some. The repertoire holds about 42,000 clones, with approximately 80% as singletons. The chain is built from TRBV29-1 and TRBJ1-1; maybe TRBD1 (6 bases). Source: CD4+ T cells from peripheral blood mononuclear cells, taken before pregnancy. The clonotype comes from a female donor with multiple sclerosis, enrolled in a pregnancy study. Here the CDR3 DNA reads TGCAGCGCTGAGAAGGGGGGGGCAGGAAACACTGAAGCTTTCTTT. Its translation is CSAEKGGAGNTEAFF.